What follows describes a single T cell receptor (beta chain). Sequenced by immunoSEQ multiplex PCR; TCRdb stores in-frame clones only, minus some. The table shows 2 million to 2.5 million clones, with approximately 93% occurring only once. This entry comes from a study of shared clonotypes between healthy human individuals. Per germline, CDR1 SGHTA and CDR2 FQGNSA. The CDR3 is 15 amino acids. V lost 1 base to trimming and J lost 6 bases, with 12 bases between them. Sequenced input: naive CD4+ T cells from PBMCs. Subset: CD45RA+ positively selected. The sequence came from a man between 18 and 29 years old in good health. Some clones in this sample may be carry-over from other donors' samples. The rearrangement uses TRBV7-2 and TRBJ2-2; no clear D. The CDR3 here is CASSLGPLKAGELFF. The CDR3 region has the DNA TGTGCCAGCAGCTTAGGCCCTCTCAAGGCCGGGGAGCTGTTTTTT.